This T cell receptor beta chain was profiled in a study of radiotherapy plus CTLA-4 blockade in lung cancer. The repertoire was sequenced with immunoSEQ multiplex PCR; TCRdb's copy has only in-frame clones and lacks some. The data contain 85,000 to 95,000 clones, roughly 80% of them singletons. The ends lost 4 bases at V and 5 bases at J; junction bases unmatched: 1. The CDR3 spans 14 residues. Germline V gene data show CDR1 as MGHDK and CDR2 as SYGVNS. The chain combines TRBV25-1 with TRBJ2-2, with 10 bases aligning to TRBD2. Source: peripheral blood, taken from a patient treated with radiotherapy plus ipilimumab. The receptor was isolated from a human donor with non-small cell lung cancer that progressed on radiotherapy plus ipilimumab. DNA for the CDR3: TGTGCCAGCAGTGCTAGCGGGAGTACCGGGGAGCTGTTTTTT. The encoded protein is CASSASGSTGELFF.